This T cell receptor (beta chain) comes out of a study of blood T cell repertoires in COVID-19. The wider study: The origin of the acute and convalescent COVID-19 samples was the United States, Italy and Spain. From T cells, B-cell-depleted T cells, or PBMCs came the material, which was cDNA or gDNA.

Trimming at V came to 3 bases and at J to 3 bases, leaving 10 bases not matched to a gene. The CDR3 contains 16 residues. Germline values: CDR1 SGHRS, CDR2 YFSETQ. Generated by immunoSEQ multiplex PCR, the TCRdb table keeps only in-frame clones and is missing some. The sample yields about 140,000 clones, over 80% seen once. Many counts were recorded for this clone. J is TRBJ2-7 and V is TRBV5-1, with 9 nucleotides matching TRBD1. This receptor was obtained from a man between 50 and 59 years old who had recovered from COVID-19. Material for sequencing was peripheral blood. The CDR3 DNA follows: TGCGCCAGCAGCTCGATAGGACAGGGGATGGGCTACGAGCAGTACTTC. Encoded protein: CASSSIGQGMGYEQYF. Using reference TRBV5-1 and TRBJ2-7 for the parts outside the CDR3, the full variable domain is KAGVTQTPRYLIKTRGQQVTLSCSPISGHRSVSWYQQTPGQGLQFLFEYFSETQRNKGNFPGRFSGRQFSNSRSEMNVSTLELGDSALYLCASSSIGQGMGYEQYFGPGTRLTVT.